The clone carrying this T cell receptor beta chain was counted many times. From the RACE reads, TCRdb called clonotypes with MiXCR, one entry per CDR3 protein. There are over 70,000 distinct CDR3 sequences in the sample; around 10% occur only once, and about 1.4% lies in the top ten. These data come from a study of human T cells and chemical hapten exposure. Germline-derived CDR1 and CDR2 are SGHRS and YFSETQ. Trimming cost V 3 bases and J 5 bases, with 9 bases left between them. CDR3 size: 13 residues. Regarding time point: patch test 2, 6 weeks after DPC sensitization. Described treatment: therapeutic diphenylcyclopropenone sensitization with weekly scalp DPC.

V gene TRBV5-1 combines with J gene TRBJ2-1; D is possibly TRBD2 (6 bases). This receptor was identified in a man younger than 30 with alopecia areata. Some clones in this sample may be carry-over from other donors' samples. This specimen was whole blood, taken in connection with sensitization to the hapten diphenylcyclopropenone (DPC). In DNA form, the CDR3 reads TGCGCCAGCAGCTGGGACTGGAACAATGAGCAGTTCTTC. Its protein product is CASSWDWNNEQFF.